The 25 T cell receptor beta chains below all came from one sample that was sequenced in a study of T cell clones after liver transplantation. The assay was immunoSEQ multiplex PCR, and TCRdb's table has in-frame clones only and misses some. The sample consists of some 11,000 clones, over 65% of them appearing once. This specimen was CD8+ T cells from blood, taken at the 22-month timepoint. The receptors were sampled from a human patient who received a liver transplant. Some T cells may be transferred from the graft donor.

This chain uses TRBV5-6 with TRBJ2-1; 11 positions agree with TRBD2. Germline CDR1 SGHDT, CDR2 YYEEEE. There are 14 residues in the CDR3. The V gene end was trimmed by 4 bases and the J gene end by 6 bases; junction bases not matched to a gene: 3. CDR3 sequence (DNA): TGTGCCAGCAGCACTAGCGGGAGTCCCAATGAGCAGTTCTTC. Protein product: CASSTSGSPNEQFF.

This clone was seen more than once but under ten times. This chain connects TRBV30 to TRBJ2-7; possibly TRBD2 for D (5 bases). The V gene lost 5 bases and the J gene lost 4 bases, with 12 bases spanning the gap. The CDR3 runs to 12 residues. Germline V gene data show CDR1 as GTSNPN and CDR2 as SVGIG (reference sequence). Here the CDR3 reads CAWGLIGYEQYF. The CDR3 DNA reads as TGTGCCTGGGGACTTATCGGGTACGAGCAGTACTTC.

The chain joins TRBV4-3 to TRBJ2-3, with TRBD2 matching over 10 bases. Germline V gene sequence: CDR1 LGHNA, CDR2 YSLEER. J gave up 3 bases and V 2 bases, and 8 bases lay outside the gene matches. The CDR3 sequence is 17 residues long. CDR3 DNA sequence: TGCGCCAGCAGCCAAAAGGGACTAGCGATCGAGACAGATACGCAGTATTTT. Its protein product is CASSQKGLAIETDTQYF.

The rearrangement joins TRBV6-6 to TRBJ2-2; 9 nucleotides agree with TRBD2. CDR1 and CDR2 (germline): MNHNY, SVGAGI (reference sequence). The junction had 3 bases not matched to a gene; V was cut back by 7 bases and J by 3 bases. The CDR3 extends over 14 amino acids. The CDR3 is CASIAGAYTGELFF. The CDR3 bases are TGTGCCAGCATAGCGGGGGCCTACACCGGGGAGCTGTTTTTT.

This chain joins TRBV10-2 and TRBJ2-1; perhaps TRBD2 as D (7 bases). Per the germline V gene, CDR1 is WSHSY and CDR2 is SAAADI. The V gene lost 4 bases and the J gene lost 8 bases, with 18 bases spanning the gap. This CDR3 spans 15 amino acids. This CDR3 is CASSGEWGGLYEQFF. Here the CDR3 DNA reads TGCGCCAGCAGTGGGGAGTGGGGGGGCCTGTATGAGCAGTTCTTC.

V is TRBV7-8 and J is TRBJ2-7, with D tentatively TRBD2 (6 bases). CDR1 SGHVS and CDR2 FQNEAQ come from the germline V gene. Trimming pared 0 bases from V and 3 bases from J, leaving 9 bases between. The CDR3 consists of 14 residues. CDR3 nucleotide sequence: TGTGCCAGCAGCTTAGCGCAGGACTACTACGAGCAGTACTTC. This sequence encodes CASSLAQDYYEQYF.

Concerning this clone itself: The same CDR3 can be traced to other DNA sequences in this sample. V is TRBV9 and J is TRBJ2-1; D possibly corresponds to TRBD1 (6 bases). The germline V and J ends were trimmed by 4 bases and 4 bases, with 12 bases remaining between them. The germline gives CDR1 SGDLS, CDR2 YYNGEE. The CDR3 is made up of 14 amino acids. The CDR3, as DNA: TGTGCCAGCAGCCCAAGGACAGAATACAATGAGCAGTTCTTC. This translates into CASSPRTEYNEQFF.

This clone was recorded many times. The rearrangement uses TRBV9 and TRBJ2-7; the match to TRBD1 covers 10 bases. Germline V gene sequence: CDR1 SGDLS, CDR2 YYNGEE. The CDR3 runs to 15 residues. With V trimmed by 1 base and J by 6 bases, 7 bases remained unmatched. Here the CDR3 DNA reads TGTGCCAGCAGCGTAACGACAGGGGGCGGGATCGAGCAGTACTTC. Its translation: CASSVTTGGGIEQYF.

V gene TRBV4-3 combines with J gene TRBJ2-7; D is unresolved. Trimming left V 1 base short and J 7 bases short, with 5 bases between. The germline V gene has CDR1 LGHNA and CDR2 YSLEER. The CDR3 has 11 amino acids. In DNA, the CDR3 is TGCGCCAGCAGCCAAGGAAGAGAGCAGTACTTC. Translation gives CASSQGREQYF.

The chain carries TRBV5-6 and TRBJ2-1; TRBD2 agrees at 9 bases. This CDR3 is built from 14 residues. J gave up 5 bases and V 0 bases, and 0 bases lay outside the gene matches. The germline CDR1 and CDR2 sequences are SGHDT and YYEEEE. The CDR3 region is CASSLGLADNEQFF. As DNA, the CDR3 is TGTGCCAGCAGCTTGGGACTAGCGGACAATGAGCAGTTCTTC.

The V call is TRBV6-5, the J call TRBJ2-3; D gene uncertain. The CDR3 contains 12 residues. Trimming stripped 3 bases from V and 2 bases from J, with 3 bases between. Germline V lookup: CDR1 MNHEY, CDR2 SVGAGI. This CDR3 is CASSYDTDTQYF. The CDR3 DNA sequence: TGTGCCAGCAGTTATGACACAGATACGCAGTATTTT.

The chain is built from TRBV27 and TRBJ2-5, with D unresolved. CDR3 length: 15 amino acids. CDR1 and CDR2 from the germline V gene are MNHEY and SMNVEV (reference sequence). With 0 bases removed from V and 2 bases from J, the gap between germline ends came to 10 bases. The CDR3 DNA reads as TGTGCCAGCAGTTTATCCAAAGCCATTCAAGAGACCCAGTACTTC. Amino acid sequence: CASSLSKAIQETQYF.

The chain employs TRBV10-3 and TRBJ2-3; 11 bases align to TRBD2. This CDR3 has 15 residues. CDR1 ENHRY and CDR2 SYGVKD come from the germline V gene. With 7 bases clipped from V and 3 bases from J, the junction kept 6 bases outside the gene matches. CDR3 sequence reads: CAIKTSGSMTDTQYF. The CDR3 nucleotides read TGTGCCATCAAAACTAGCGGGAGCATGACAGATACGCAGTATTTT.

CDR3: CASRGSVSYEQYF. The CDR3, as DNA: TGTGCCAGCAGGGGGAGCGTCTCCTACGAGCAGTACTTC. V gene TRBV6-6 combines with J gene TRBJ2-7; D is possibly TRBD2 (5 bases). V was shortened by 6 bases and J by 0 bases, with 9 bases between the two germline ends. Per the germline V gene, CDR1 is MNHNY and CDR2 is SVGAGI (reference sequence). This CDR3 region has 13 residues.

In this sample, this clone turned up many times. This chain joins TRBV5-6 and TRBJ1-1, with D maybe TRBD1 (6 bases). In germline, CDR1 is SGHDT, CDR2 YYEEEE. The CDR3 extends over 13 amino acids. Deletions cut 0 bases from V and 6 bases from J, with 9 bases between. The CDR3 nucleotides are TGTGCCAGCAGCTTGGTAGGGGGTCCTGAAGCTTTCTTT. This translates into CASSLVGGPEAFF.

The rearrangement uses TRBV11-3 and TRBJ2-2; 9 positions match TRBD1. Losses at the gene ends were 5 bases for V and 3 bases for J; bases not matched to a gene: 1. The CDR3 sequence is 14 residues long. The germline gives CDR1 SGHNT, CDR2 YENEEA. CDR3 residues: CASSHRGHTGELFF. The CDR3 DNA reads as TGTGCCAGCAGCCACAGGGGGCACACCGGGGAGCTGTTTTTT.

The chain combines TRBV6-6 with TRBJ2-3; 7 bases fit TRBD2. Germline V lookup: CDR1 MNHNY, CDR2 SVGAGI (reference sequence). The CDR3 spans 13 residues. Germline trimming cut 8 bases from V and 3 bases from J; bases unmatched to any gene: 5. The CDR3 is CASGGGGTDTQYF. CDR3 bases: TGTGCCAGCGGAGGCGGGGGTACAGATACGCAGTATTTT.

This clone was seen once. This chain joins TRBV28 and TRBJ2-7, with TRBD2 matching over 7 bases. The CDR3 is 15 residues long. The trim removed 3 bases at V and 0 bases at J, leaving 5 bases unmatched. Germline V gives CDR1 MDHEN, CDR2 SYDVKM. Here the CDR3 reads CASSFEREPSYEQYF. As DNA, the CDR3 is TGTGCCAGCAGTTTCGAGCGGGAACCCTCCTACGAGCAGTACTTC. Full variable domain (rest looked up from reference TRBV28 and TRBJ2-7): DVKVTQSSRYLVKRTGEKVFLECVQDMDHENMFWYRQDPGLGLRLIYFSYDVKMKEKGDIPEGYSVSREKKERFSLILESASTNQTSMYLCASSFEREPSYEQYFGPGTRLTVT.

The chain joins TRBV30 to TRBJ2-7; 10 bases are shared with TRBD1. Germline CDR1 is GTSNPN and CDR2 is SVGIG (reference sequence). This CDR3 is built from 12 residues. Germline trimming cut 3 bases from V and 6 bases from J; bases unmatched to any gene: 2. The CDR3 sequence: CAWSRTGGEQYF. The CDR3 bases are TGTGCCTGGAGCCGGACAGGGGGCGAGCAGTACTTC.

This chain uses TRBV2 with TRBJ1-1, with 8 bases fitting TRBD1. J lost 6 bases, V lost 4 bases, and 7 bases had no gene match. Per the germline V gene, CDR1 is SNHLY and CDR2 is FYNNEI. CDR3 size: 14 residues. CDR3 in DNA: TGTGCCAGCAGTGTAGGACAGGGAATGTCTGAAGCTTTCTTT. Its translation: CASSVGQGMSEAFF. Filled out from reference TRBV2 and TRBJ1-1, the complete variable domain reads EPEVTQTPSHQVTQMGQEVILRCVPISNHLYFYWYRQILGQKVEFLVSFYNNEISEKSEIFDDQFSVERPDGSNFTLKIRSTKLEDSAMYFCASSVGQGMSEAFFGQGTRLTVV.

This chain uses TRBV27 with TRBJ2-1, with a possible D match to TRBD1 (7 bases). The CDR3 spans 16 residues. V was pared by 7 bases and J by 9 bases, with 25 bases between. CDR1 and CDR2 (germline): MNHEY, SMNVEV (reference sequence). The CDR3, as DNA: TGTGCCAGCACCCCGTCGGAGGGGGCGATATCTCTTGAGCAGTTCTTC. Its protein product is CASTPSEGAISLEQFF.

This clone has just a few counts. The J gene is TRBJ1-1, the V gene TRBV9; D might be TRBD1 (5 bases). V was cut by 0 bases and J by 4 bases, with 10 bases left in between. Germline V CDR1 and CDR2: SGDLS, YYNGEE. This CDR3 contains 14 residues. DNA of the CDR3: TGTGCCAGCAGCGTAGACGGGGGAGGCACTGAAGCTTTCTTT. Amino acid sequence: CASSVDGGGTEAFF.

This clone appeared many times. The chain carries TRBV4-3 and TRBJ1-1, with D possibly matching TRBD1 (5 bases). The V gene lost 2 bases and the J gene lost 0 bases, with 7 bases spanning the gap. CDR3 size: 14 residues. Germline assignment: CDR1 LGHNA and CDR2 YSLEER. Here the CDR3 reads CASSQTGMNTEAFF. The CDR3 DNA is TGCGCCAGCAGCCAAACAGGAATGAACACTGAAGCTTTCTTT.

The CDR3 sequence: CASKVGSGEDQYF. The CDR3, as DNA: TGTGCCAGCAAGGTTGGTAGCGGTGAGGACCAGTACTTC. The rearrangement uses TRBV28 and TRBJ2-5; the D gene is possibly TRBD2 (6 bases). The CDR3 runs 13 residues. The ends were cut back, 7 bases at V and 10 bases at J, with 19 bases in the middle. The germline V gene has CDR1 MDHEN and CDR2 SYDVKM.

This chain connects TRBV4-3 to TRBJ2-1; tentative D call: TRBD1 (6 bases). This CDR3 is built from 16 residues. Between the trimmed V and J ends, which lost 0 bases and 3 bases, there was a span of 12 bases. Germline assignment: CDR1 LGHNA and CDR2 YSLEER. Written as DNA, the CDR3 is TGCGCCAGCAGCCAAGATGGGCAGGGGATCTACAATGAGCAGTTCTTC. It codes for CASSQDGQGIYNEQFF.